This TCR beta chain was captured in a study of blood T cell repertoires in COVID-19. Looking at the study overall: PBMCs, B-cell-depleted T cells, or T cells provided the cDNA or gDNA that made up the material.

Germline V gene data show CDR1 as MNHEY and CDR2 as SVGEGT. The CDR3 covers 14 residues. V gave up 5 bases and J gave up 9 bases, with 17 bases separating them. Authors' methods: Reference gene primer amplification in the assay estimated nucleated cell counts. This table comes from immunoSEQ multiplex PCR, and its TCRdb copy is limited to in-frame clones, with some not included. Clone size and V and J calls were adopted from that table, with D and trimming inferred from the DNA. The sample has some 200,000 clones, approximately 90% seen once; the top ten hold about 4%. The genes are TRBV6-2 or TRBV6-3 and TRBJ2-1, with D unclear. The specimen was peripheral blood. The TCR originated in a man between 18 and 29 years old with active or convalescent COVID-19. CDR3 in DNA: TGTGCCAGCAGTCCCCAAGGAAGTCGAGGTGAGCAGTTCTTC. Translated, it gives CASSPQGSRGEQFF.